This TCR beta chain came from a study of long-term antiretroviral therapy in people with HIV. Points from the study as a whole: Whichever time point was examined, clones expanded before ART dominated the repertoire.

The CDR3 length is 12 residues. Trimming stripped 7 bases from V and 6 bases from J, with 10 bases between. Germline lookup yields CDR1 MDHEN and CDR2 SYDVKM. Points on this clone: The antigen remains undetermined.

Assay version v3.0 of immunoSEQ was used, and it was run at survey level. Generated by immunoSEQ multiplex PCR, the TCRdb table keeps only in-frame clones and is missing some. The sample includes about 10,000 clones, roughly 77% of them seen just once. The origin of this receptor is a man in his forties or fifties with HIV. Specimen: unsorted PBMCs, collected 0.7 years after starting antiretroviral therapy. The V call is TRBV28, the J call TRBJ1-5, with TRBD1 as a possible D gene (5 bases). CDR3: CASTFDSQPQHF. The CDR3 DNA reads as TGTGCCAGCACCTTCGACAGTCAGCCCCAGCATTTT.